What follows describes a single T cell receptor beta chain. Its antigen remains unknown. Produced via immunoSEQ multiplex PCR; TCRdb's table is partial and in-frame only. Here the sample spans about 5,900 clones, more than 75% being singletons. This sample was taken from a study of immune evolution from preneoplasia to lung adenocarcinoma. Study outcomes and limitations: Compared with EGFR-mutant or double wild-type lesions, KRAS-mutant nodules were more clonal.

Germline CDR1 and CDR2: SGHTA and FQGTGA. Trimming shortened V by 5 bases and J by 6 bases, and 14 bases separated the two germline ends. The CDR3 is made up of 13 amino acids. The sequence was collected from a donor older than 65 with lung adenocarcinoma. The rearrangement uses TRBV7-3 and TRBJ2-7; TRBD2 is a possible D gene (5 bases). Sequencing was done on a sample of FFPE lung adenocarcinoma in situ tissue. Here the CDR3 DNA reads TGTGCCAGCAGCGCGACCCGGGCGGGCGAGCAGTACTTC. It codes for CASSATRAGEQYF.